This T cell receptor (beta chain) was identified during a study of blood T cells in healthy people across ages. Roughly 9.8 milliliters of peripheral blood were drawn from each donor. This clonotype was found a few times. Using a J-beta primer mix together with a sample-barcoded 5' primer, a second PCR was run for roughly 6 to 11 cycles. One entry per CDR3 protein results from TCRdb running MiXCR on the 5' RACE reads. The sample has roughly 700,000 distinct CDR3 sequences, 20% to 25% seen once. V lost 10 bases, J lost 6 bases, and 16 bases lay in between. CDR3 length: 12 amino acids. Germline CDR1 is LGHDT and CDR2 is YNNKEL (reference sequence). The sample was also linked to a second study, of T cells of mothers and their children. That report adds: Second-PCR amplification with M1S added sample barcodes and 2-4 random nucleotides. Pairs that are related and pairs that are unrelated have TCR recombination output shaped similarly by thymic selection.

The source is a boy aged 5-17 years in good health. The rearrangement uses TRBV3-1 and TRBJ2-7; perhaps TRBD2 as D (6 bases). The specimen was blood. CDR3 bases: TGTGCCACCGCGACTATGGGGGGCGAGCAGTACTTC. Amino acid sequence: CATATMGGEQYF.